This T cell receptor (beta chain) was sequenced in a study of post-analysis software for immune sequencing data. Study in general: Disease trajectories encompassed relapsing-remitting, secondary progressive and progressive-relapsing multiple sclerosis.

Overall study results and limits: Strong co-clustering by F measure was evident for samples that had been prepared in the same batch. A significant reduction in normalized Chao1 diversity was observed in multiple sclerosis patients versus controls. TRBV5-6, TRBV5-1 and TRBV20-1 were among a handful of TRBV segments more frequent in patients than controls.

As regards this clonotype: Antigen: not known.

The germline V gene has CDR1 SGHRS and CDR2 YFSETQ. Trimming shortened V by 0 bases and J by 7 bases, and 13 bases separated the two germline ends. The CDR3 is 15 amino acids. The TCR beta cDNA libraries contained unique molecular identifiers. A population of 1 to 10 million T cells gave rise to a few hundred thousand cDNA molecules. TCRdb reanalysed the PCR reads using MiXCR and keeps one entry per CDR3 protein. The data hold about 760,000 distinct CDR3 sequences, with roughly 27% observed a single time. The sample comprised blood. The receptor comes from a girl between 10 and 17 years old with multiple sclerosis. This chain connects TRBV5-1 to TRBJ2-2; tentatively, D is TRBD1 (5 bases). The CDR3 DNA reads TGCGCCAGCAGCTTGGTGATTGGGGCTAGCGGGGAGCTGTTTTTT. It codes for CASSLVIGASGELFF.